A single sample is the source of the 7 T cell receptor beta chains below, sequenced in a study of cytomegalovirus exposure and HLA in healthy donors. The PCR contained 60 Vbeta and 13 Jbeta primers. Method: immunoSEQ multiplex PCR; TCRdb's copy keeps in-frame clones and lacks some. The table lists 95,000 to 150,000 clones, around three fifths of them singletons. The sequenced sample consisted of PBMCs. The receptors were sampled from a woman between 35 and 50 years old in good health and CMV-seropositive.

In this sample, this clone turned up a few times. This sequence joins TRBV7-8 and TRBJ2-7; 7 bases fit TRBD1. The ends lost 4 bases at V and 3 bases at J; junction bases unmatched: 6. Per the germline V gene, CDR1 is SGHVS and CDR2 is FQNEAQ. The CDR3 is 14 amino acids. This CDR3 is CASSSRDSIYEQYF. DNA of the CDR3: TGTGCCAGCAGCTCCCGGGACAGTATCTACGAGCAGTACTTC.

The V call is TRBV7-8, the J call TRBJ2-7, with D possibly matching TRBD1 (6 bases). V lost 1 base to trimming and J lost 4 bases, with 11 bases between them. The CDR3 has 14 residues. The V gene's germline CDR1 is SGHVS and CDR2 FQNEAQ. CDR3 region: CASSLGDIKYEQYF. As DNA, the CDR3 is TGTGCCAGCAGCTTAGGGGACATAAAATACGAGCAGTACTTC.

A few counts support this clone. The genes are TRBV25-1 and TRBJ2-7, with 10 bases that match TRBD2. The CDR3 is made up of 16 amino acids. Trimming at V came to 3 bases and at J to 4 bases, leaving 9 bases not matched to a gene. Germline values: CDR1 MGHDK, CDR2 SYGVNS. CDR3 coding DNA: TGTGCCAGCAGTGATCGAGGTGGACTAGCGGTTTACGAGCAGTACTTC. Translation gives CASSDRGGLAVYEQYF.

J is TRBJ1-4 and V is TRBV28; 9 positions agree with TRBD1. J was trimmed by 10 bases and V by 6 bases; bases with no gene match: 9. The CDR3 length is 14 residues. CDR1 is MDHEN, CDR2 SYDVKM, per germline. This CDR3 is CASSIRDRVPKLFF. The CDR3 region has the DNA TGTGCCAGCAGCATCCGGGACAGGGTCCCAAAACTGTTTTTT.

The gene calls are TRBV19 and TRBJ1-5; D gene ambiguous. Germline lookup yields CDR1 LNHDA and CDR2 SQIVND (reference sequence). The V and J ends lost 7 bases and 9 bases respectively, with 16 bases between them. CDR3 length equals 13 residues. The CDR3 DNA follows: TGTGCCAGTAACGGTTTGAGTGCTGGGCCCCAGCATTTT. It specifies CASNGLSAGPQHF. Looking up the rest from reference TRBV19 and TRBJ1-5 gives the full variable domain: DGGITQSPKYLFRKEGQNVTLSCEQNLNHDAMYWYRQDPGQGLRLIYYSQIVNDFQKGDIAEGYSVSREKKESFPLTVTSAQKNPTAFYLCASNGLSAGPQHFGDGTRLSIL.

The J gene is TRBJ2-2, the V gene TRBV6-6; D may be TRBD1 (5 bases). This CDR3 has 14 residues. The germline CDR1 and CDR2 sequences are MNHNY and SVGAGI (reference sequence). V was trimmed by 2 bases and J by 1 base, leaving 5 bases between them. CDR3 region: CASSYQGNTGELFF. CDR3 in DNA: TGTGCCAGCAGTTACCAGGGGAACACCGGGGAGCTGTTTTTT.

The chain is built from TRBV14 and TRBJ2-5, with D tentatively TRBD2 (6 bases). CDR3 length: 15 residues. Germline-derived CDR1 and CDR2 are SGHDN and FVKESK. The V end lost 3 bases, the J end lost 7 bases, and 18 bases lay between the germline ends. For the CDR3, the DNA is TGTGCCAGCAGCCATGTCGGGAGTTCACGGGTGACCCAGTACTTC. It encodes CASSHVGSSRVTQYF.